The 30 T cell receptor beta chains listed next were all sequenced from one sample in a study of T cells of healthy individuals. From the 5' RACE reads, TCRdb called clonotypes with MiXCR, one entry per CDR3 protein. Of around 63,000 distinct CDR3 sequences in the sample, around 15% were seen once. These receptors were taken from a human donor in good health.

This chain links TRBV25-1 with TRBJ1-2; no definite D call. V was cut by 5 bases and J by 2 bases, with 9 bases left in between. The CDR3 consists of 13 residues. In germline, CDR1 is MGHDK, CDR2 SYGVNS. CDR3 nucleotides: TGTGCCAGCAGTCCTCGGACCAACTATGGCTACACCTTC. Its protein is CASSPRTNYGYTF.

This clonotype was recorded a few times. One end of the junction is discordant with germline, which a read error may explain. The CDR3 protein is CSVTPGRDTQKIQYF. The CDR3 DNA is TGCAGCGTTACCCCCGGACGCGACACCCAAAAGATTCAGTACTTC. This sequence joins TRBV29-1 and TRBJ2-4, with D unresolved. CDR1 and CDR2 from the germline V gene are SQVTM and ANQGSEA. The CDR3 has 15 amino acids.

This clonotype occurred a few times. The J gene is TRBJ2-5, the V gene TRBV3-1; 8 bases agree with TRBD1. Looked up from germline, CDR1 is LGHDT and CDR2 is YNNKEL (reference sequence). This CDR3 region has 14 residues. Germline trimming cut 4 bases from V and 4 bases from J; bases unmatched to any gene: 5. CDR3 bases: TGTGCCAGCAGCCCGGACAGGGTCCGAGAGACCCAGTACTTC. Protein: CASSPDRVRETQYF.

This rearrangement joins TRBV7-7 to TRBJ2-1; 9 nucleotides agree with TRBD1. The CDR3 has 15 amino acids. Germline-derived CDR1 and CDR2 are SSHAT and FNYEAQ (reference sequence). Germline trimming cut 6 bases from V and 2 bases from J; bases unmatched to any gene: 5. The CDR3 loop is CASSPTGGPYNEQFF. In DNA, the CDR3 is TGTGCCAGCAGTCCCACAGGGGGCCCCTACAATGAGCAGTTCTTC.

This clonotype has more than one count but fewer than ten. The CDR3 DNA is TGTGCCAGCAGCTTAGGGGGAAATTCACCCCTCCACTTT. Protein product: CASSLGGNSPLHF. V usage is TRBV7-9 and J usage is TRBJ1-6; D is uncertain. Germline values: CDR1 SEHNR, CDR2 FQNEAQ (reference sequence). Trimming shortened V by 1 base and J by 7 bases, and 5 bases separated the two germline ends. The CDR3 consists of 13 residues. The full variable domain, rest sourced from reference TRBV7-9 and TRBJ1-6, is DTGVSQNPRHKITKRGQNVTFRCDPISEHNRLYWYRQTLGQGPEFLTYFQNEAQLEKSRLLSDRFSAERPKGSFSTLEIQRTEQGDSAMYLCASSLGGNSPLHFGNGTRLTVT.

The rearrangement links TRBV10-3 to TRBJ2-3; TRBD2 matches 14 bases. J was trimmed by 4 bases and V by 4 bases; bases with no gene match: 4. The CDR3 has 16 residues. The germline V gene has CDR1 ENHRY and CDR2 SYGVKD. The CDR3 loop reads CAISGGLAGVADTQYF. CDR3 nucleotides: TGTGCCATCAGTGGGGGACTAGCGGGAGTTGCAGATACGCAGTATTTT.

In this sample, this clonotype turned up a few times. This chain uses TRBV11-2 with TRBJ1-4; a possible D gene is TRBD1 (5 bases). The CDR3 runs 13 residues. Germline V gene sequence: CDR1 SGHAT, CDR2 FQNNGV. V gave up 4 bases and J gave up 10 bases, with 13 bases separating them. CDR3 loop: CASSSQRGTKLFF. The CDR3, as DNA: TGTGCCAGCAGCTCCCAACGGGGGACAAAACTGTTTTTT.

This clonotype was counted many times. J is TRBJ2-7 and V is TRBV7-2; 9 bases line up with TRBD1. In germline, CDR1 is SGHTA, CDR2 FQGNSA. This CDR3 region has 13 residues. With 8 bases clipped from V and 2 bases from J, the junction kept 4 bases outside the gene matches. The CDR3 protein is CASWGQGAYEQYF. The CDR3 DNA follows: TGTGCCAGCTGGGGACAGGGTGCCTACGAGCAGTACTTC.

The genes are TRBV4-2 and TRBJ2-7, with 9 bases matching TRBD2. This CDR3 contains 16 residues. With V trimmed by 4 bases and J by 4 bases, 11 bases remained unmatched. CDR1 and CDR2 (germline): LGHNA, YNFKEQ. CDR3 in DNA: TGTGCCAGCAGCCCACAGGGAAATAGCGGGAGTTACGAGCAGTACTTC. This translates into CASSPQGNSGSYEQYF.

This clonotype was observed a handful of times. CDR3 region: CTAGLTQETQYF. The CDR3 DNA reads TGCACTGCGGGCCTAACCCAAGAGACCCAGTACTTC. The chain carries TRBV20-1 and TRBJ2-5; possible D gene TRBD2, 5 bases. This CDR3 comprises 12 residues. Germline V gene sequence: CDR1 DFQATT, CDR2 SNEGSKA (reference sequence).

The sample holds many counts of this clonotype. The chain couples TRBV6-6 to TRBJ1-3; D ambiguous. Germline V CDR1 and CDR2: MNHNY, SVGAGI (reference sequence). The CDR3 is made up of 17 amino acids. Trimming left V 0 bases short and J 0 bases short, with 12 bases between. The CDR3 sequence: CASSYSPTALSGNTIYF. CDR3 in DNA: TGTGCCAGCAGTTACTCACCGACCGCACTCTCTGGAAACACCATATATTTT.

The CDR3 region is CASSFDGPPYEQYF. The CDR3 nucleotides read TGTGCCAGCAGTTTCGATGGGCCTCCCTACGAGCAGTACTTC. This chain connects TRBV28 to TRBJ2-7; the D is unclear. V lost 3 bases to trimming and J lost 2 bases, with 11 bases between them. Germline assignment: CDR1 MDHEN and CDR2 SYDVKM. The CDR3 sequence is 14 residues long.

The chain couples TRBV27 to TRBJ2-7; TRBD2 agrees at 10 bases. Trimming removed 2 bases from V and 5 bases from J; junction bases left unmatched: 18. In germline, CDR1 is MNHEY, CDR2 SMNVEV (reference sequence). The CDR3 length is 19 residues. The CDR3 region is CASSLGDGKRGGRKNEQYF. For the CDR3, the DNA is TGTGCCAGCAGTTTAGGCGACGGGAAGCGGGGGGGCCGTAAGAACGAGCAGTACTTC.

In this sample, this clonotype turned up a few times. CDR3 region: CSAIKQDNYGYTF. In DNA form, the CDR3 reads TGCAGTGCTATTAAACAGGACAACTATGGCTACACCTTC. V is TRBV20-1 and J is TRBJ1-2; D might be TRBD1 (5 bases). Trimming removed 4 bases from V and 2 bases from J, with 11 bases in between. Germline V lookup: CDR1 DFQATT, CDR2 SNEGSKA (reference sequence). The CDR3 extends over 13 amino acids.

This clonotype was recorded a few times. The chain has TRBV20-1 and TRBJ1-5; D call uncertain. Germline CDR1 reads DFQATT; CDR2 reads SNEGSKA (reference sequence). CDR3 length equals 13 residues. V dropped 3 bases and J dropped 5 bases, with 11 bases sitting between them. CDR3 residues: CSASSGEYQPQHF. The CDR3, as DNA: TGCAGTGCTAGTTCGGGAGAATATCAGCCCCAGCATTTT.

In its sample, this clonotype was seen many times. The J gene is TRBJ1-2, the V gene TRBV12-3 or TRBV12-4, with 10 nucleotides matching TRBD1. The CDR3 spans 14 residues. V shed 6 bases, J shed 6 bases, and the junction held 7 bases outside the gene matches. CDR3 loop: CASSRGQGINGYTF. CDR3 bases: TGTGCCAGCAGCAGGGGACAGGGGATAAATGGCTACACCTTC.

This clonotype was recorded many times. The genes are TRBV12-3 or TRBV12-4 and TRBJ1-6; 8 bases agree with TRBD1. The junction had 4 bases not matched to a gene; V was cut back by 3 bases and J by 9 bases. CDR3 size: 14 residues. The CDR3 loop reads CASSFGTGGSPLHF. The CDR3 region has the DNA TGTGCCAGCAGTTTTGGCACAGGGGGTTCACCCCTCCACTTT.

The genes are TRBV3-1 and TRBJ2-1, with 7 nucleotides matching TRBD2. CDR3 length: 16 amino acids. The ends lost 7 bases at V and 0 bases at J; junction bases unmatched: 9. The germline gives CDR1 LGHDT, CDR2 YNNKEL (reference sequence). The CDR3, as DNA: TGTGCCAGCACCTATACTAGCGAGGTCTCCTACAATGAGCAGTTCTTC. It is translated as CASTYTSEVSYNEQFF.

The chain is built from TRBV6-5 and TRBJ2-1, with D possibly matching TRBD2 (5 bases). Germline CDR1 is MNHEY and CDR2 is SVGAGI. CDR3 length: 12 residues. V lost 4 bases and J 7 bases, leaving 8 bases between the germline ends. CDR3 DNA sequence: TGTGCCAGCAGTTCAGGACTGAATGAGCAGTTCTTC. Translating gives CASSSGLNEQFF.

CDR3 in DNA: TGTGCCAGCAGCTTAGACTATGGCGACACAGATACGCAGTATTTT. Residues: CASSLDYGDTDTQYF. The chain employs TRBV7-2 and TRBJ2-3; D is unresolved. Germline CDR1 and CDR2: SGHTA and FQGNSA. This CDR3 has 15 residues. Trimming left V 1 base short and J 2 bases short, with 10 bases between.

The rearrangement joins TRBV7-2 to TRBJ2-1; unclear D gene. Between the trimmed V and J ends, which lost 2 bases and 5 bases, there was a span of 16 bases. CDR3 size: 16 residues. CDR1 and CDR2 from the germline V gene are SGHTA and FQGNSA. CDR3 residues: CASSLPGSAADNEQFF. DNA for the CDR3: TGTGCCAGCAGCTTACCTGGAAGCGCTGCTGACAATGAGCAGTTCTTC.

This clonotype was counted a few times. The V gene is TRBV20-1, the J gene TRBJ2-3, with D possibly being TRBD2 (6 bases). This CDR3 region has 16 residues. V was pared by 3 bases and J by 3 bases, with 19 bases between. The germline gives CDR1 DFQATT, CDR2 SNEGSKA (reference sequence). The CDR3 DNA is TGCAGTGCTAGTACAGCGGGTCTCAAGGCGACAGATACGCAGTATTTT. Translation: CSASTAGLKATDTQYF.

This clonotype was picked up a small number of times. The chain is built from TRBV5-1 and TRBJ1-6; D is undetermined. Trimming left V 3 bases short and J 10 bases short, with 14 bases between. The germline V gene encodes CDR1 SGHRS and CDR2 YFSETQ. This CDR3 has 14 residues. The CDR3 spells CASSSGSLQSPLHF. The CDR3 DNA reads as TGCGCCAGCAGCTCCGGGTCCCTACAATCACCCCTCCACTTT.

There are many counts of this clonotype. The genes are TRBV5-6 and TRBJ2-6, with a weak D call TRBD2 (6 bases). Germline values: CDR1 SGHDT, CDR2 YYEEEE. Between the trimmed V and J ends, which lost 6 bases and 4 bases, there was a span of 20 bases. This CDR3 region has 17 residues. The DNA for the CDR3 is TGTGCCAGCACCAACAAGTGGACGGGGGACGGGGCCAACGTCCTGACTTTC. This gives the protein CASTNKWTGDGANVLTF.

This chain uses TRBV7-9 with TRBJ2-1; TRBD1 might be the D (5 bases). Trimming pared 7 bases from V and 14 bases from J, leaving 21 bases between. CDR1 is SEHNR, CDR2 FQNEAQ, per germline (reference sequence). This CDR3 is built from 13 residues. CDR3 in DNA: TGTGCCAGCAACCCCGAGACGACAGTGGGGAAGTTCTTC. Protein product: CASNPETTVGKFF. The full variable domain, rest sourced from reference TRBV7-9 and TRBJ2-1, is DTGVSQNPRHKITKRGQNVTFRCDPISEHNRLYWYRQTLGQGPEFLTYFQNEAQLEKSRLLSDRFSAERPKGSFSTLEIQRTEQGDSAMYLCASNPETTVGKFFGPGTRLTVL.

This clonotype was seen at least ten times. This chain joins TRBV7-2 and TRBJ2-7; 11 bases align to TRBD1. V lost 5 bases to trimming and J lost 4 bases; unmatched junction nucleotides: 10. The length of the CDR3 is 16 residues. Germline V gene sequence: CDR1 SGHTA, CDR2 FQGNSA. This chain's CDR3 is CASSRTGGASTYEQYF. DNA of the CDR3: TGTGCCAGCAGCCGGACAGGGGGCGCATCAACTTACGAGCAGTACTTC. Complete variable domain (other parts from reference TRBV7-2 and TRBJ2-7): GAGVSQSPSNKVTEKGKDVELRCDPISGHTALYWYRQSLGQGLEFLIYFQGNSAPDKSGLPSDRFSAERTGGSVSTLTIQRTQQEDSAVYLCASSRTGGASTYEQYFGPGTRLTVT.

The rearrangement joins TRBV20-1 to TRBJ2-7, with 11 bases matching TRBD2. The V segment lost 3 bases and the J segment 3 bases; nucleotides outside the gene matches: 4. This CDR3 has 14 residues. Per germline, CDR1 DFQATT and CDR2 SNEGSKA (reference sequence). The CDR3 nucleotides read TGCAGTGCTAGGAGGGGGACTAGCGGCTACGAGCAGTACTTC. This sequence encodes CSARRGTSGYEQYF.

This clonotype was seen many times. J is TRBJ2-1 and V is TRBV20-1; tentatively, D is TRBD1 (6 bases). The V gene's germline CDR1 is DFQATT and CDR2 SNEGSKA (reference sequence). This CDR3 has 17 amino acids. V lost 0 bases and J 7 bases, leaving 22 bases between the germline ends. The CDR3 region is CSARDRPGQLPPNEQFF. Here the CDR3 DNA reads TGCAGTGCTAGAGACCGCCCGGGACAATTACCCCCTAATGAGCAGTTCTTC.

Many counts were recorded for this clonotype. The gene calls are TRBV20-1 and TRBJ2-5; the match to TRBD2 covers 12 bases. CDR3 size: 18 residues. Per the germline V gene, CDR1 is DFQATT and CDR2 is SNEGSKA (reference sequence). V lost 3 bases and J lost 3; bases outside the gene matches: 14. This chain's CDR3 is CSARRLAGAPRVEETQYF. As DNA, the CDR3 is TGCAGTGCTAGGAGACTAGCGGGAGCTCCACGAGTCGAAGAGACCCAGTACTTC.

The table lists this clonotype with a few counts. The chain carries TRBV11-2 and TRBJ2-2, with D maybe TRBD1 (5 bases). In germline, CDR1 is SGHAT, CDR2 FQNNGV. CDR3 size: 14 residues. V was trimmed by 7 bases and J by 1 base, leaving 10 bases between them. CDR3 bases: TGTGCCAGCACCTTGACAGAGAACACCGGGGAGCTGTTTTTT. Protein: CASTLTENTGELFF.